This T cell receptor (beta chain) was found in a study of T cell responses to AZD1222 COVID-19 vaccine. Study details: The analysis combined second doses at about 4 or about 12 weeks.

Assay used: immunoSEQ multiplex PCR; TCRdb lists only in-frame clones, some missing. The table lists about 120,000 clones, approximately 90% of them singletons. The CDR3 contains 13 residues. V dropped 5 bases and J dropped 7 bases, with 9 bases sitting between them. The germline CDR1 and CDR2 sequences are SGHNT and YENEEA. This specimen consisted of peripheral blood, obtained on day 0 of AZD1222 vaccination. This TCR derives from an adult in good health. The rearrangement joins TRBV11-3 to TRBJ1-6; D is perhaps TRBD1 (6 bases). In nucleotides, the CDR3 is TGTGCCAGCAGCACAGGACAGAATTCACCCCTCCACTTT. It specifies CASSTGQNSPLHF.